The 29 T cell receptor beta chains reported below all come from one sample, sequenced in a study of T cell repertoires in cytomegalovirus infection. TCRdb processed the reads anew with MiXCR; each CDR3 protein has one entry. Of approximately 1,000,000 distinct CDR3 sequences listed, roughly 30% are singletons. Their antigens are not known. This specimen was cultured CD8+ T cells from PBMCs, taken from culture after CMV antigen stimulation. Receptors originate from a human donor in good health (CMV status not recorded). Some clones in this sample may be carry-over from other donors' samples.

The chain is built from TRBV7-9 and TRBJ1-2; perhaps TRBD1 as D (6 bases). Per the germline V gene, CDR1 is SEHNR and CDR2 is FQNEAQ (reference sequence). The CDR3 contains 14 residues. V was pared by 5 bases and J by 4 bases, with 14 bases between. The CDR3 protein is CASSPGGLRYGYTF. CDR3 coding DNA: TGTGCCAGCAGCCCGGGGGGGCTCCGCTATGGCTACACCTTC.

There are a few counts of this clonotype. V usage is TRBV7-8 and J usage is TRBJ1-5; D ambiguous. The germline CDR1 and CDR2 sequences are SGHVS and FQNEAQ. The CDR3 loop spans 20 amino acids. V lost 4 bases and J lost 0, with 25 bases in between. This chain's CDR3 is CASSSLYPAGRIHSNQPQHF. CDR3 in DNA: TGTGCCAGCAGCTCCCTGTACCCCGCCGGCCGTATTCATAGCAATCAGCCCCAGCATTTT.

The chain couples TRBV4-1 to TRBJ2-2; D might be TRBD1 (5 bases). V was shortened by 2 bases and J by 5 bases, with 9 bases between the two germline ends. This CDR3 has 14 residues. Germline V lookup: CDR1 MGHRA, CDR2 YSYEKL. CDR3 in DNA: TGCGCCAGCAGCCAACTTAAGGGGACCGGGGAGCTGTTTTTT. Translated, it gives CASSQLKGTGELFF.

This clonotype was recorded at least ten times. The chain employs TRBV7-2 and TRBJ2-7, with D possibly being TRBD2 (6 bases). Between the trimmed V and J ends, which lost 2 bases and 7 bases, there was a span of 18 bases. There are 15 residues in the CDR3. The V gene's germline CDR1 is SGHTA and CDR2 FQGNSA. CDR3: CASSLNSGGSGEQYV. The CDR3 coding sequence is TGTGCCAGCAGCTTAAACTCCGGGGGTAGCGGAGAGCAGTACGTC.

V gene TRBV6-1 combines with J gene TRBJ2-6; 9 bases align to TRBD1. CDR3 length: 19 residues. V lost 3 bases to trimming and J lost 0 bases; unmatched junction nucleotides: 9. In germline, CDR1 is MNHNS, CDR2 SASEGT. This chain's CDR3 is CASSENRDRVPSGANVLTF. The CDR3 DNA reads TGTGCCAGCAGTGAGAACCGGGACAGGGTTCCCTCTGGGGCCAACGTCCTGACTTTC.

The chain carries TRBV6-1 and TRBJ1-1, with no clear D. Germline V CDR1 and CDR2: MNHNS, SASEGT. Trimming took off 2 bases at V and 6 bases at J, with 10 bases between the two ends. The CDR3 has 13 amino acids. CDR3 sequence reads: CASSENGVSEAFF. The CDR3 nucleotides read TGTGCCAGCAGTGAAAACGGGGTGTCTGAAGCTTTCTTT.

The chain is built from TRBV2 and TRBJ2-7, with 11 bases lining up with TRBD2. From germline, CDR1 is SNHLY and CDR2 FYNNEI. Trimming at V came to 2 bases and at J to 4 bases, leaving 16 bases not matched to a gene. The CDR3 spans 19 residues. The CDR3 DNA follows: TGTGCCAGCAGTGAATCAAGGCTAGCGGGGGGCCCACAAATTTACGAGCAGTACTTC. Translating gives CASSESRLAGGPQIYEQYF.

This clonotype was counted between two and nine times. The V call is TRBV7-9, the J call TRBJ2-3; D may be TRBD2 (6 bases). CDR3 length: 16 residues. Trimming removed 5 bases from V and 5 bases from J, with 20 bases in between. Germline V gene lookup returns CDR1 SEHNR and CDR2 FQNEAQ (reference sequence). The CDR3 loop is CASSPNGGKRGDTQYF. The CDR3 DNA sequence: TGTGCCAGCAGCCCCAACGGCGGGAAACGTGGAGATACGCAGTATTTT. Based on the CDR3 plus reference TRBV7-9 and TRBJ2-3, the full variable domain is DTGVSQNPRHKITKRGQNVTFRCDPISEHNRLYWYRQTLGQGPEFLTYFQNEAQLEKSRLLSDRFSAERPKGSFSTLEIQRTEQGDSAMYLCASSPNGGKRGDTQYFGPGTRLTVL.

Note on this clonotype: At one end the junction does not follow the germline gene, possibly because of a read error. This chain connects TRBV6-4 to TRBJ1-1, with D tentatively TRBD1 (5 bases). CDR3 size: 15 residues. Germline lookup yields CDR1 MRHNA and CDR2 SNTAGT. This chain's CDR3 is CASSDSWGMKTEAFF. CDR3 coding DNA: TGTGCCAGCAGTGATTCGTGGGGGATGAAAACTGAAGCTTTCTTT.

The CDR3 is CASSLSGQYNEQFF. The CDR3 nucleotides are TGTGCCAGCAGTTTATCGGGCCAGTACAATGAGCAGTTCTTC. The gene calls are TRBV27 and TRBJ2-1; no definite D call. CDR3 length: 14 amino acids. CDR1 and CDR2 (germline): MNHEY, SMNVEV (reference sequence). Trimming took 0 bases from V and 4 from J, leaving 7 bases between them.

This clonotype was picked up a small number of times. The CDR3 DNA reads TGTGCCACCAGCACCTGGGACAGGGGTCCCTCCTACGAGCAGTACTTC. It translates to CATSTWDRGPSYEQYF. This chain joins TRBV15 and TRBJ2-7; 10 bases line up with TRBD1. J gave up 0 bases and V 4 bases, and 6 bases lay outside the gene matches. The CDR3 is 16 amino acids. Germline loops: CDR1 LNHNV, CDR2 YYDKDF (reference sequence).

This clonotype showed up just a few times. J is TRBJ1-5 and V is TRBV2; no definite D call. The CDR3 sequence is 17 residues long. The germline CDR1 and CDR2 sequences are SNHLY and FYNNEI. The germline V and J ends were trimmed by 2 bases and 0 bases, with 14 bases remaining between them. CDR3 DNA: TGTGCCAGCAGTGAACCTAATGACAAATTTAGCAATCAGCCCCAGCATTTT. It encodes CASSEPNDKFSNQPQHF.

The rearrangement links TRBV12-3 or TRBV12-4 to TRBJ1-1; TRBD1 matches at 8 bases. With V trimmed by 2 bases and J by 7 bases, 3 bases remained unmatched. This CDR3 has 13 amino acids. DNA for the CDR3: TGTGCCAGCAGTTTATACAGGGGGAATGAAGCTTTCTTT. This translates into CASSLYRGNEAFF.

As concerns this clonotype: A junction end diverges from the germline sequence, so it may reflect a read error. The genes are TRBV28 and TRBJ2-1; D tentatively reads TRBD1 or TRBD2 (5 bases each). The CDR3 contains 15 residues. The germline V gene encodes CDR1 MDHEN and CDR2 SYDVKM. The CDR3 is CVSDKFGGPYNEQFF. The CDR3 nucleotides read TGTGTCAGCGACAAGTTTGGGGGACCTTACAATGAGCAGTTCTTC.

The CDR3 loop reads CASSDGRREDTQYF. CDR3 DNA: TGTGCCAGCAGTGACGGCAGGAGGGAAGATACGCAGTATTTT. This chain links TRBV6-1 with TRBJ2-3; a weak D match, TRBD2 (6 bases). Germline V gene data show CDR1 as MNHNS and CDR2 as SASEGT. The CDR3 has 14 amino acids. V was trimmed by 3 bases and J by 5 bases, leaving 12 bases between them.

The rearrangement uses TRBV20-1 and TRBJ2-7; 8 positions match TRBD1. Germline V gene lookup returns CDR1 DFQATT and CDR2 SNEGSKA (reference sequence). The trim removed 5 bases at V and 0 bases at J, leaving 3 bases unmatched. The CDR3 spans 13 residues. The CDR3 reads CSAPDRDSYEQYV. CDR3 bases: TGCAGTGCTCCGGACAGGGACTCCTACGAGCAGTACGTC.

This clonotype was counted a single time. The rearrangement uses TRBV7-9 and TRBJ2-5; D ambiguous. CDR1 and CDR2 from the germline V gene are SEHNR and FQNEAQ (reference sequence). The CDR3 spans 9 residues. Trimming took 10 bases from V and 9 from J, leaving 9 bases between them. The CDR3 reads CATEGSQYF. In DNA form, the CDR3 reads TGTGCCACCGAAGGGTCCCAGTACTTC.

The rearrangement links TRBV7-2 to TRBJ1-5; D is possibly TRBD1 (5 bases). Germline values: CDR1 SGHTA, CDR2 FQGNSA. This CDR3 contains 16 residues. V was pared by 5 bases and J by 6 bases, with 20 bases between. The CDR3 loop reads CASSRGGESRSQPQHF. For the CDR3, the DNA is TGTGCCAGCAGCCGTGGGGGGGAGTCAAGGAGTCAGCCCCAGCATTTT.

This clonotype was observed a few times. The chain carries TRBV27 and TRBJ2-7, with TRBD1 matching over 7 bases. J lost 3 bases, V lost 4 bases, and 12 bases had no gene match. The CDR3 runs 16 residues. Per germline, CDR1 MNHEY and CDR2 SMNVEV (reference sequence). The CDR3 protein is CASSSRPTGSSYEQYF. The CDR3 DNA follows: TGTGCCAGCAGTTCTCGCCCGACAGGGAGTAGCTACGAGCAGTACTTC.

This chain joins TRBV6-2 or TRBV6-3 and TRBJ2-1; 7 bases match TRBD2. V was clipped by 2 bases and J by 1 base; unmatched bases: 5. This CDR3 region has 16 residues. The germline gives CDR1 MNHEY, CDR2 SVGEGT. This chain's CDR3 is CASSYAPGGSYNEQFF. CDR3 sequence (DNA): TGTGCCAGCAGTTACGCCCCCGGGGGGTCCTACAATGAGCAGTTCTTC.

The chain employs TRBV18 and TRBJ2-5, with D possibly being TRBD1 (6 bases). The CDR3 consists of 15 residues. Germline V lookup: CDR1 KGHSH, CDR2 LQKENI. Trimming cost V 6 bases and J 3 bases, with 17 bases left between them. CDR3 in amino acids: CASSLQGGRKETQYF. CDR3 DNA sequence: TGTGCCAGCTCTCTACAGGGCGGACGGAAAGAGACCCAGTACTTC.

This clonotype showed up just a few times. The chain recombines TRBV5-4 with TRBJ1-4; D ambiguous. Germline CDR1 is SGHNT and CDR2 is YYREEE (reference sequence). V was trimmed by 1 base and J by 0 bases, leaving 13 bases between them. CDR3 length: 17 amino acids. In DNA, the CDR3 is TGTGCCAGCAGCTTGAAGAGGGAGACCGCAACTAATGAAAAACTGTTTTTT. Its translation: CASSLKRETATNEKLFF. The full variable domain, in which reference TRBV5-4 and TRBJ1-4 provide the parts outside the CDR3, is ETGVTQSPTHLIKTRGQQVTLRCSSQSGHNTVSWYQQALGQGPQFIFQYYREEENGRGNFPPRFSGLQFPNYSSELNVNALELDDSALYLCASSLKRETATNEKLFFGSGTQLSVL.

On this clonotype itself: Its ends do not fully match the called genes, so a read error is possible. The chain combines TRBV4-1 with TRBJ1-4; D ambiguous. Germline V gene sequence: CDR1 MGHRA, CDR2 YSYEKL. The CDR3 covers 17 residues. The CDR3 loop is CASSQRSKGATNEKLFF. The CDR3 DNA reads TGTGCCAGCAGCCAGAGGTCGAAGGGTGCAACTAATGAAAAACTGTTTTTT.

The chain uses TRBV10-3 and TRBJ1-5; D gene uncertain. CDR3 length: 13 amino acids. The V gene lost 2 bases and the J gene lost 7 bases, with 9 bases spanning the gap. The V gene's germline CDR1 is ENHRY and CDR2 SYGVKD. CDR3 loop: CAISEEGRQPQHF. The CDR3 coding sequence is TGTGCCATCAGTGAGGAGGGCCGGCAGCCCCAGCATTTT.

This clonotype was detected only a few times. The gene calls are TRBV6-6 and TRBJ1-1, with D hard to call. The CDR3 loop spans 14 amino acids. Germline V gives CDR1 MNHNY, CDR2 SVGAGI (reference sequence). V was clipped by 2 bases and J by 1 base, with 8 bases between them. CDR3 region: CASSYIYSNTEAFF. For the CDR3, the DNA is TGTGCCAGCAGTTACATATACTCGAACACTGAAGCTTTCTTT.

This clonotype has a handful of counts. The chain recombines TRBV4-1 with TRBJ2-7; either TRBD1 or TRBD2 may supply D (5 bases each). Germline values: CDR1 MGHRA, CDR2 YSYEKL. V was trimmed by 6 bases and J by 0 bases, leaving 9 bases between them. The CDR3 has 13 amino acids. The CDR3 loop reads CASRGPGSYEQYF. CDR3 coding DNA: TGCGCCAGCAGGGGACCTGGCTCCTACGAGCAGTACTTC.

CDR3 DNA sequence: TGTGCCAGCATCGATCAGGGGGGCCCATTCCCGTACCAAGAGACCCAGTACTTC. This gives the protein CASIDQGGPFPYQETQYF. The chain carries TRBV6-8 and TRBJ2-5, with D perhaps matching TRBD1 (7 bases). This CDR3 is built from 18 residues. CDR1 is MNHGY and CDR2 is SAAAGT in the germline V gene. V lost 7 bases to trimming and J lost 0 bases, with 24 bases between them.

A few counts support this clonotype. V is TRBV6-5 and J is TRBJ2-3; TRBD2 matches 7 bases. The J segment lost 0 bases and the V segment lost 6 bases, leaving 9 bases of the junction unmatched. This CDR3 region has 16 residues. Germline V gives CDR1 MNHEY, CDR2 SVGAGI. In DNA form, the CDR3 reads TGTGCCAGCAGGACGTGGGAGGGGACTAGCACAGATACGCAGTATTTT. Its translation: CASRTWEGTSTDTQYF.

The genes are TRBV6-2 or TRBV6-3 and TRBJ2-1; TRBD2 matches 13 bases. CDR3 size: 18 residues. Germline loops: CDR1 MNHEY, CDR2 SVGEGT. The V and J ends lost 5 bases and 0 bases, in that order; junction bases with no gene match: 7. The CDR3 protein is CASSPGLAGPSSYNEQFF. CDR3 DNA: TGTGCCAGCAGTCCGGGACTAGCGGGGCCGAGCTCCTACAATGAGCAGTTCTTC.